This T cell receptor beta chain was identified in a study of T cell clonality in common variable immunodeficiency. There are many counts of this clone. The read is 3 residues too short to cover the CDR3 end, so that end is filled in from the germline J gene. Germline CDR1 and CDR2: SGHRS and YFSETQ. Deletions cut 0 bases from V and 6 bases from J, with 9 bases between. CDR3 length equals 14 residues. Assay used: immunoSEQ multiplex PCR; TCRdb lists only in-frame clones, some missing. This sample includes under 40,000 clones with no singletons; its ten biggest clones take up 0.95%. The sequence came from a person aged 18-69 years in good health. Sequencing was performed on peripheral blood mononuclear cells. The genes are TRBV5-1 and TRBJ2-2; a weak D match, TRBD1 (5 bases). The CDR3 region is CASSLVQGSGELFF. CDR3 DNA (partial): TGCGCCAGCAGCTTGGTTCAGGGTTCCGGGGAG. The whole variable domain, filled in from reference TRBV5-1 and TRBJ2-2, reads KAGVTQTPRYLIKTRGQQVTLSCSPISGHRSVSWYQQTPGQGLQFLFEYFSETQRNKGNFPGRFSGRQFSNSRSEMNVSTLELGDSALYLCASSLVQGSGELFFGEGSRLTVL.